Listed here are 10 T cell receptor beta chains from one sample, sequenced in a study of breast tumors, draining lymph nodes, adjacent tissues. TCRdb passed the multiplex PCR reads through MiXCR, listing each CDR3 protein once. The profile shows some 100,000 distinct CDR3 sequences, 20% to 25% of them singletons. Samples came from axillary lymph nodes draining the breast cancer. What was sequenced was axillary lymph node tissue. The receptors here all came from a female donor with breast cancer. Some clones in this sample may be carry-over from other donors' samples.

This clonotype occurred many times. The rearrangement links TRBV2 to TRBJ2-7; TRBD1 aligns across 8 bases. The V and J ends lost 6 bases and 2 bases, in that order; junction bases with no gene match: 9. The germline CDR1 and CDR2 sequences are SNHLY and FYNNEI. This CDR3 has 15 residues. CDR3 protein: CASRAPDRDTYEQYF. DNA of the CDR3: TGTGCCAGCAGAGCTCCGGACAGGGACACCTACGAGCAGTACTTC.

The rearrangement links TRBV2 to TRBJ2-7; D is possibly TRBD1 (5 bases). Per the germline V gene, CDR1 is SNHLY and CDR2 is FYNNEI. Trimming cost V 8 bases and J 2 bases, with 16 bases left between them. The CDR3 is 14 amino acids. As DNA, the CDR3 is TGTGCCAGCCAAAGGATCAGGGATCCCTACGAGCAGTACTTC. Amino acids: CASQRIRDPYEQYF.

Worth noting for this clonotype: Being one base from a much bigger clone, this may be a read error. Because the CDR3 is missing its conserved closing phenylalanine or tryptophan, this is likely a read error. The rearrangement joins TRBV3-1 to TRBJ2-7; D gene unclear. This CDR3 has 14 residues. CDR1 and CDR2 (germline): LGHDT, YNNKEL (reference sequence). The ends were cut back, 0 bases at V and 6 bases at J, with 12 bases in the middle. In nucleotides, the CDR3 is TGTGCCAGCAGCCAAGACTGGGATGGTCGCGAGCAGTACCTC. Protein: CASSQDWDGREQYL.

A few counts support this clonotype. The CDR3 DNA sequence: TGTGCCAGCAGTTTAGAGGGGAACACTGAAGCTTTCTTT. Residues: CASSLEGNTEAFF. This chain joins TRBV12-3 or TRBV12-4 and TRBJ1-1; the D is unclear. Trimming took 1 base from V and 1 from J, leaving 4 bases between them. CDR3 size: 13 residues.

In its sample, this clonotype was seen many times. This sequence joins TRBV4-1 and TRBJ2-4, with D tentatively TRBD2 (6 bases). Trimming removed 4 bases at V and 5 bases at J, with 12 bases between. The germline gives CDR1 MGHRA, CDR2 YSYEKL. This CDR3 has 14 residues. CDR3 region: CASSRGLTENIQYF. The CDR3 nucleotides are TGCGCCAGCAGCCGGGGACTCACTGAAAACATTCAGTACTTC.

This clonotype has more than one count but fewer than ten. The genes are TRBV28 and TRBJ1-2; the match to TRBD1 covers 7 bases. Germline CDR1 and CDR2: MDHEN and SYDVKM. The CDR3 totals 15 residues. J was trimmed by 5 bases and V by 6 bases; bases with no gene match: 12. As DNA, the CDR3 is TGTGCCAGCAGCCTCCCCCCCGGGACAGAGTATGGCTACACCTTC. It translates to CASSLPPGTEYGYTF.

This clonotype was seen repeatedly, ten times or more. The CDR3 DNA reads as TGTGCCAGCAGTGAGGAAGTTAGCGGTTACGAGCAGTACTTC. Translating it yields CASSEEVSGYEQYF. The chain is built from TRBV6-1 and TRBJ2-7; perhaps TRBD2 as D (6 bases). Germline CDR1 reads MNHNS; CDR2 reads SASEGT. With 3 bases removed from V and 4 bases from J, the gap between germline ends came to 13 bases. This CDR3 spans 14 amino acids.

The chain employs TRBV5-6 and TRBJ1-1; no clear D. The germline V gene has CDR1 SGHDT and CDR2 YYEEEE. V lost 0 bases to trimming and J lost 8 bases, with 14 bases between them. The CDR3 contains 14 residues. The CDR3 nucleotides read TGTGCCAGCAGCTTGGCCCGAGCCCCTTGGGAAGCTTTCTTT. It codes for CASSLARAPWEAFF.

This clonotype was seen many times. The gene calls are TRBV10-3 and TRBJ2-5; 9 nucleotides agree with TRBD2. Germline V lookup: CDR1 ENHRY, CDR2 SYGVKD. J was trimmed by 2 bases and V by 1 base; bases with no gene match: 5. The CDR3 totals 16 residues. This CDR3 is CAISEFSGGPQETQYF. The CDR3 DNA is TGTGCCATCAGTGAGTTCAGCGGGGGGCCACAAGAGACCCAGTACTTC.

In this sample, this clonotype turned up many times. V gene TRBV20-1 combines with J gene TRBJ1-2; the D gene is possibly TRBD1 (5 bases). The CDR3 runs 13 residues. Germline V CDR1 and CDR2: DFQATT, SNEGSKA (reference sequence). The V end was cut by 6 bases, the J end by 7 bases, with 18 bases between. The CDR3 sequence: CSATRDGGSGYTF. CDR3 coding DNA: TGCAGTGCAACCCGGGACGGAGGAAGTGGCTACACCTTC.